This T cell receptor (beta chain) was captured in a study of blood T cell repertoires in COVID-19. Germline loops: CDR1 LNHNV, CDR2 YYDKDF (reference sequence). This CDR3 has 16 amino acids. The V end was cut by 1 base, the J end by 7 bases, with 19 bases between. The method was immunoSEQ multiplex PCR; TCRdb's version includes in-frame clones alone and lacks a portion of them. The sample lists 250,000 or so clones; almost 85% were seen once. The sample taken for sequencing was peripheral blood. The chain couples TRBV15 to TRBJ1-2; D remains ambiguous. The clonotype comes from a middle-aged man with acute or convalescent COVID-19. DNA of the CDR3: TGTGCCACCAGCAGAGTTCGGACGCAAAAGGGAGGTGGCTACACCTTC. Protein product: CATSRVRTQKGGGYTF.